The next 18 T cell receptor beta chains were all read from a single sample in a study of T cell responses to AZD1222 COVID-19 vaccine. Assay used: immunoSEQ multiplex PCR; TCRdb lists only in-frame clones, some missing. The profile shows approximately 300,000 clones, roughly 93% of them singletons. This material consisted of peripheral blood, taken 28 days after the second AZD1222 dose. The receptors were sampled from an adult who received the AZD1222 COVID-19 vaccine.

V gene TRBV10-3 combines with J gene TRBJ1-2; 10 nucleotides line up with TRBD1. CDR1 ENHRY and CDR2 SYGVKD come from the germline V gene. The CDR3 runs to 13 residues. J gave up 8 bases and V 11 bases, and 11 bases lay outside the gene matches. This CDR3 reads CACLGTGAEGYTF. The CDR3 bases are TGTGCCTGCTTGGGGACAGGGGCTGAAGGCTACACCTTC.

As DNA, the CDR3 is TGTGCCAGCAGATCGCCAGGGACAGACACCGGGGAGCTGTTTTTT. It codes for CASRSPGTDTGELFF. The V and J genes are TRBV28 and TRBJ2-2; 7 nucleotides line up with TRBD1. In germline, CDR1 is MDHEN, CDR2 SYDVKM. The V and J ends lost 6 bases and 3 bases, in that order; junction bases with no gene match: 7. The length of the CDR3 is 15 residues.

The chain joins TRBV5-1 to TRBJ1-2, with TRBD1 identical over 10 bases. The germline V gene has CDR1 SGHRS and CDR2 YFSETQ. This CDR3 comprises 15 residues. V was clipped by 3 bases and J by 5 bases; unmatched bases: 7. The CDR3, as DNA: TGCGCCAGCAGCTCCGGGACAGGGGTGAGGTATGGCTACACCTTC. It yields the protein CASSSGTGVRYGYTF.

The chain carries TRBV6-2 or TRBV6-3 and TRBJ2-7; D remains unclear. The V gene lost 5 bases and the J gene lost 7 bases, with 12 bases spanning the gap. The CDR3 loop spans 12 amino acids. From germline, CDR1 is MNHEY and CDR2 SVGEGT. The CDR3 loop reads CASSPDRWEQYF. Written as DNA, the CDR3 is TGTGCCAGCAGTCCGGACCGTTGGGAGCAGTACTTC.

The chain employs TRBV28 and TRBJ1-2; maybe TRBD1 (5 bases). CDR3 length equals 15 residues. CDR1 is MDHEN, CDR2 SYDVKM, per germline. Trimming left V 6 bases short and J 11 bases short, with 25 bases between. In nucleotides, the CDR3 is TGTGCCAGCAGCCTTGTCCCTATTTCGGGGCGCAGGTACACCTTC. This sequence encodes CASSLVPISGRRYTF.

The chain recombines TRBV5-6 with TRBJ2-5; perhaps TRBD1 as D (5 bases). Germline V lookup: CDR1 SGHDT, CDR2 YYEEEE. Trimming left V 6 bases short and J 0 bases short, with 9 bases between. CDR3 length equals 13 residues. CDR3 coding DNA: TGTGCCAGCAACAGGCTATACCAAGAGACCCAGTACTTC. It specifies CASNRLYQETQYF.

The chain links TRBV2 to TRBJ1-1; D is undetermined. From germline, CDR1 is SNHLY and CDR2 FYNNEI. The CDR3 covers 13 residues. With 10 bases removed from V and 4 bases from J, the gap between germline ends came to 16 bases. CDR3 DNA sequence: TGTGCCACCCGATACGGCTTGGGCACTGAAGCTTTCTTT. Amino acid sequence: CATRYGLGTEAFF.

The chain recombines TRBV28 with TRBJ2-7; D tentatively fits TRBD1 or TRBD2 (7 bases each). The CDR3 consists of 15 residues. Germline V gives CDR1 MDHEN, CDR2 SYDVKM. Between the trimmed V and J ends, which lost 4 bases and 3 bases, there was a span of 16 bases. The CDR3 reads CASSSSGGGFYEQYF. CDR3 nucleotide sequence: TGTGCCAGCAGTTCCTCAGGGGGGGGCTTCTACGAGCAGTACTTC.

The DNA of the CDR3 is TGTGCCACCACAGGGGGCTTTGGCAATCAGCCCCAGCATTTT. Translation: CATTGGFGNQPQHF. The chain recombines TRBV10-3 with TRBJ1-5; 9 nucleotides align to TRBD1. CDR3 size: 14 residues. Per germline, CDR1 ENHRY and CDR2 SYGVKD. V lost 10 bases to trimming and J lost 2 bases; unmatched junction nucleotides: 6.

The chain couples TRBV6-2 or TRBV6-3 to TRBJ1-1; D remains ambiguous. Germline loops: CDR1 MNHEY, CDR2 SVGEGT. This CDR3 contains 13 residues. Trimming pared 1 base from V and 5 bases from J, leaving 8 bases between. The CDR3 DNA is TGTGCCAGCAGTTACTTCGGATGGACTGAAGCTTTCTTT. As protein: CASSYFGWTEAFF.

The CDR3 here is CASSSRQGVPEAFF. DNA for the CDR3: TGTGCCAGCAGCTCAAGACAGGGTGTCCCTGAAGCTTTCTTT. The J gene is TRBJ1-1, the V gene TRBV7-9; 7 bases are shared with TRBD1. Germline assignment: CDR1 SEHNR and CDR2 FQNEAQ (reference sequence). The CDR3 extends over 14 amino acids. With 4 bases clipped from V and 6 bases from J, the junction kept 8 bases outside the gene matches.

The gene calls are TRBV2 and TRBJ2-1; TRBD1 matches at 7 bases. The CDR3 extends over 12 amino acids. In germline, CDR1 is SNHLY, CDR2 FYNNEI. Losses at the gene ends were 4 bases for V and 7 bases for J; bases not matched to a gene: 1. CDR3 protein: CASSVRGNEQFF. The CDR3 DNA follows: TGTGCCAGCAGTGTCAGGGGGAATGAGCAGTTCTTC. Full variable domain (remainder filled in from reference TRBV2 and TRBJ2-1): EPEVTQTPSHQVTQMGQEVILRCVPISNHLYFYWYRQILGQKVEFLVSFYNNEISEKSEIFDDQFSVERPDGSNFTLKIRSTKLEDSAMYFCASSVRGNEQFFGPGTRLTVL.

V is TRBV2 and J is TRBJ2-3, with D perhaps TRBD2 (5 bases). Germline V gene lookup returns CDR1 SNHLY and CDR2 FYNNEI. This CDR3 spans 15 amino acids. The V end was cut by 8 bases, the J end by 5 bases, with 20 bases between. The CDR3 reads CASGSRGSPVDTQYF. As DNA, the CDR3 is TGTGCCAGCGGGTCGCGAGGGTCCCCGGTAGATACGCAGTATTTT.

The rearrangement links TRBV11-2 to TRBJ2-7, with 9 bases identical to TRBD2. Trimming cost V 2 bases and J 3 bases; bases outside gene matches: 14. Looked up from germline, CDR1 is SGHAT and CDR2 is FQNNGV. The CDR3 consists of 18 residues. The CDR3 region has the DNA TGTGCCAGCAGCTTAACGGATGGAACTAGCGGGTTCTACTACGAGCAGTACTTC. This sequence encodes CASSLTDGTSGFYYEQYF.

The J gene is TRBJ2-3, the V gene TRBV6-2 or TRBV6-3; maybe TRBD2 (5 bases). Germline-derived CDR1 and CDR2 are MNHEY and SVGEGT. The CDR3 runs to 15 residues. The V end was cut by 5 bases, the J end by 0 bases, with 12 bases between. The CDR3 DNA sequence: TGTGCCAGCAGTCACCCTAAGCGGAGCACAGATACGCAGTATTTT. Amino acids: CASSHPKRSTDTQYF.

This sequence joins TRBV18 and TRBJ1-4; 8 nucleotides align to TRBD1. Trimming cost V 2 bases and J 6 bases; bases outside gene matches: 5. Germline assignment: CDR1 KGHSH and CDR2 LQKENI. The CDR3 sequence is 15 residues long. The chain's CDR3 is CASSPWQGADEKLFF. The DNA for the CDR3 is TGTGCCAGCTCACCATGGCAGGGGGCAGATGAAAAACTGTTTTTT.

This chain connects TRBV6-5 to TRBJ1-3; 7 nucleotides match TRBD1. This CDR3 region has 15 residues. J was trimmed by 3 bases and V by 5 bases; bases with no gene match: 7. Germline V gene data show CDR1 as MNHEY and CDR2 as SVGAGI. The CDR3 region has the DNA TGTGCCAGCAGTCCCCGGACAGGCCGTGGAAACACCATATATTTT. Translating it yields CASSPRTGRGNTIYF.

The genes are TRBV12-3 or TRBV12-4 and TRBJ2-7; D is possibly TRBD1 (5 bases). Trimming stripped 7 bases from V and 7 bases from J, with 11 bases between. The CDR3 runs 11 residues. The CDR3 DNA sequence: TGTGCCAGCACTCAGGGAAAGGAGCAGTACTTC. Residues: CASTQGKEQYF.